This T cell receptor beta chain originates from a study of blood T cell repertoires in COVID-19. On the study more broadly: The United States, Italy and Spain provided the acute and convalescent COVID-19 samples. Sources were T cells, B-cell-depleted T cells, or PBMCs; the material itself was cDNA or gDNA.

The repertoire was sequenced with immunoSEQ multiplex PCR; TCRdb's copy has only in-frame clones and lacks some. The sample carries 200,000 to 250,000 clones, approximately 82% recorded once. This CDR3 has 13 amino acids. V dropped 5 bases and J dropped 6; count of bases not matched to a gene: 7. Per the germline V gene, CDR1 is KGHSH and CDR2 is LQKENI. The sample holds one count of this clone. The sample was peripheral blood. This TCR came from a man under 40 who had recovered from COVID-19. V usage is TRBV18 and J usage is TRBJ2-7; 7 bases align to TRBD1. CDR3 protein: CASSSDRAVEQYF. CDR3 coding DNA: TGTGCCAGCTCATCCGACAGGGCTGTCGAGCAGTACTTC.